The sequence of this TCR beta chain was determined in a study of blood T cell repertoires in COVID-19. Study context: Acute and convalescent COVID-19 samples came from the United States, Italy and Spain.

Trimming took 6 bases from V and 4 from J; bases not matched to a gene: 7. The germline V gene encodes CDR1 SGHRS and CDR2 YFSETQ. The CDR3 covers 14 residues. Only in-frame clones appear in the TCRdb table, and some are missing; sequencing was by immunoSEQ multiplex PCR. Of about 200,000 clones listed, about 83% were seen once; the top ten hold 5.6%. The J gene is TRBJ2-3, the V gene TRBV5-1; TRBD2 matches 8 bases. The sample comprised PBMCs or T cells enriched from blood (not recorded which). The sequence derives from a man aged 35 to 55 with acute COVID-19. The CDR3 spells CASTVAGQADTQYF. CDR3 DNA: TGCGCCAGCACCGTAGCGGGGCAAGCAGATACGCAGTATTTT.